This is a list of T cell receptor beta chains from one sample in a study of T-cell reconstitution after alpha-beta-depleted transplantation in children. TCRdb itself ran the PCR reads through MiXCR, one entry per CDR3 protein. The sample records around 450,000 distinct CDR3 sequences, 43% being singletons. This material consisted of PBMCs, taken before TCRalphabeta/CD19-depleted stem cell transplant. The receptors were sampled from a girl aged 2-10 years with aplastic anemia, due to receive a stem cell transplant. Both conserved end residues are part of each CDR3. The D gene is left open where the match is weak. Size values are once, few and many counts, or a class for expanded clones, and some rows have none.

>TRBJ2-4|TRBD2|13|TRBV12-3/TRBV12-4|many
CASSLTSANIQYF
TGTGCCAGCAGTTTAACTAGCGCAAACATTCAGTACTTC
>TRBJ2-2|.|15|TRBV29-1|.
CSVVSGAGLTGELFF
TGCAGCGTTGTATCAGGGGCGGGTCTGACCGGGGAGCTGTTTTTT
>TRBJ1-6|.|15|TRBV6-4|few
CASSDDWTGNSPLHF
TGTGCCAGCAGTGACGATTGGACGGGGAATTCACCCCTCCACTTT
>TRBJ2-1|.|12|TRBV28|.
CASSLWGVEQFF
TGTGCCAGCAGTTTATGGGGGGTCGAGCAGTTCTTC
>TRBJ2-3|TRBD2|16|TRBV7-9|.
CASSLLIPREADTQYF
TGTGCCAGCAGCTTACTTATCCCGCGGGAGGCAGATACGCAGTATTTT
>TRBJ2-3|.|14|TRBV20-1|.
CSARGDAFTDTQYF
TGCAGTGCTAGGGGGGACGCTTTCACAGATACGCAGTATTTT
>TRBJ2-7|.|13|TRBV11-2|few
CASSLESPGEQYF
TGTGCCAGCAGCTTAGAGTCCCCGGGCGAGCAGTACTTC
>TRBJ1-5|.|16|TRBV12-3/TRBV12-4|.
CASRADGLFGNQPQHF
TGTGCCAGCAGAGCGGACGGTCTTTTTGGCAATCAGCCCCAGCATTTT
>TRBJ2-1|.|16|TRBV29-1|.
CSVETPEGNSYNEQFF
TGCAGCGTTGAGACCCCCGAGGGGAATTCCTACAATGAGCAGTTCTTC
>TRBJ1-4|.|15|TRBV18|.
CASSSNLGRVEKLFF
TGTGCCAGCTCATCCAATCTCGGACGAGTTGAAAAACTGTTTTTT
>TRBJ1-1|.|18|TRBV21-1|.
CASSQKGGPKLMNTEAFF
TGTGCCAGCAGTCAAAAAGGTGGACCAAAGCTAATGAACACTGAAGCTTTCTTT
>TRBJ2-1|.|14|TRBV10-3|.
CAISEGGSNDEQFF
TGTGCCATCAGTGAGGGGGGTAGTAACGATGAGCAGTTCTTC
>TRBJ2-1|.|13|TRBV9|many
CASSVGLGNEQFF
TGTGCCAGCAGCGTGGGACTTGGCAATGAGCAGTTCTTC
>TRBJ2-1|TRBD1|16|TRBV12-3/TRBV12-4|.
CASSLGDSPRRGEQFF
TGTGCCAGCAGTCTCGGGGACAGTCCCAGGCGAGGTGAGCAGTTCTTC
>TRBJ2-3|TRBD2|15|TRBV20-1|.
CSARPRLAGTDTQYF
TGCAGTGCCCGTCCGCGGCTAGCGGGGACAGATACGCAGTATTTT
>TRBJ2-7|.|13|TRBV7-6|few
CASSSARNLEQYF
TGTGCCAGCAGCTCCGCCCGTAATTTGGAGCAGTACTTC
>TRBJ2-1|TRBD1|15|TRBV5-1|.
CASSLGQGVYNEQFF
TGCGCCAGCAGCTTGGGACAGGGAGTCTACAATGAGCAGTTCTTC